This T cell receptor beta chain appears in the sequencing data of a study of blood T cell repertoires in COVID-19. Study details: Samples came from the United States, Italy and Spain, spanning acute and convalescent COVID-19. From T cells, B-cell-depleted T cells, or PBMCs came the material, which was cDNA or gDNA.

This clone showed up just a few times. This CDR3 has 15 amino acids. J lost 4 bases, V lost 4 bases, and 5 bases had no gene match. Germline CDR1 is SNHLY and CDR2 is FYNNEI. The data were produced by immunoSEQ multiplex PCR, yet TCRdb's version contains in-frame clones alone and is incomplete. The sample records tens of thousands of clones, around nine tenths being singletons. The source of this sequence is a man in his 60s with active or convalescent COVID-19. The chain joins TRBV2 to TRBJ2-7; TRBD2 matches 12 bases. The sequenced sample was peripheral blood. In nucleotides, the CDR3 is TGTGCCAGCAGTGGGGCTAGCGGGGGGGCTTACGAGCAGTACTTC. It translates to CASSGASGGAYEQYF.